The 19 T cell receptor beta chains below were found in one sample sequenced in a study of Graves' ophthalmopathy and Graves' hyperthyroidism. RNA served as the template for amplifying TCR beta CDR3 regions. HTBI primers were employed in first-round RT-PCR, then a second-round multiplex PCR followed. TCRdb re-called the multiplex PCR reads through MiXCR, storing one row per CDR3 protein. The sample includes approximately 160,000 distinct CDR3 sequences, roughly 37% seen only once; the top ten take 5.8%. The sequenced sample was peripheral blood. The receptors were sampled from a woman between 35 and 50 years old with Graves' ophthalmopathy.

This clonotype appeared many times. V and J are TRBV6-2 or TRBV6-3 and TRBJ2-5; the match to TRBD2 covers 7 bases. Trimming removed 2 bases from V and 0 bases from J; junction bases left unmatched: 12. Germline V gene lookup returns CDR1 MNHEY and CDR2 SVGEGT. This CDR3 contains 18 residues. CDR3 sequence reads: CASSYQPRGTWYQETQYF. The CDR3 DNA follows: TGTGCCAGCAGTTACCAACCGCGGGGGACGTGGTACCAAGAGACCCAGTACTTC.

This clonotype was detected many times. This chain links TRBV19 with TRBJ2-2; D might be TRBD1 or TRBD2, each matching 5 bases. Trimming took off 6 bases at V and 4 bases at J, with 15 bases between the two ends. The germline V gene encodes CDR1 LNHDA and CDR2 SQIVND (reference sequence). This CDR3 is built from 15 residues. The CDR3 here is CASRMGTVATGELFF. The CDR3 DNA is TGTGCCAGTAGAATGGGGACGGTTGCCACCGGGGAGCTGTTTTTT. The whole variable domain, remainder taken from reference TRBV19 and TRBJ2-2, is DGGITQSPKYLFRKEGQNVTLSCEQNLNHDAMYWYRQDPGQGLRLIYYSQIVNDFQKGDIAEGYSVSREKKESFPLTVTSAQKNPTAFYLCASRMGTVATGELFFGEGSRLTVL.

The chain combines TRBV28 with TRBJ2-7; D ambiguous. CDR3 size: 14 residues. Germline V gene sequence: CDR1 MDHEN, CDR2 SYDVKM. Trimming pared 3 bases from V and 2 bases from J, leaving 11 bases between. CDR3 residues: CASSFPTETYEQYF. The CDR3, as DNA: TGTGCCAGCAGTTTCCCGACGGAAACCTACGAGCAGTACTTC.

Notes on this clonotype: A much larger clone lies a single base off, so this may be a read error. V is TRBV3-1 and J is TRBJ1-2, with 9 bases fitting TRBD1. CDR1 and CDR2 (germline): LGHDT, YNNKEL (reference sequence). CDR3 length: 15 amino acids. The chain's CDR3 is CASSQDSTGGYCYTF. CDR3 DNA sequence: TGTGCCAGCAGCCAAGATTCTACAGGGGGCTATTGCTACACCTTC.

This clonotype was picked up many times. This chain uses TRBV6-2 or TRBV6-3 with TRBJ2-2; TRBD1 agrees at 7 bases. J was trimmed by 4 bases and V by 6 bases; bases with no gene match: 11. Germline loops: CDR1 MNHEY, CDR2 SVGEGT. This CDR3 is 16 amino acids long. The CDR3 region is CASRKTGRVGTGELFF. The CDR3 coding sequence is TGTGCCAGCAGAAAGACAGGGCGAGTTGGCACCGGGGAGCTGTTTTTT.

This clonotype has at least ten counts. The chain joins TRBV7-8 to TRBJ2-5, with D uncertain. CDR3 size: 14 residues. The V end lost 7 bases, the J end lost 1 base, and 13 bases lay between the germline ends. In germline, CDR1 is SGHVS, CDR2 FQNEAQ. The CDR3, as DNA: TGTGCCAGCACCCCCGGTACAGTCCAAGAGACCCAGTACTTC. As protein: CASTPGTVQETQYF.

The rearrangement links TRBV13 to TRBJ2-3, with 10 nucleotides matching TRBD2. Germline lookup yields CDR1 PRHDT and CDR2 FYEKMQ (reference sequence). The CDR3 is made up of 15 amino acids. Trimming removed 2 bases from V and 2 bases from J; junction bases left unmatched: 1. The CDR3 sequence: CASSLTSGVTDTQYF. CDR3 nucleotides: TGTGCCAGCAGCTTAACTAGCGGGGTCACAGATACGCAGTATTTT.

The rearrangement uses TRBV28 and TRBJ2-5; D unclear. V was clipped by 5 bases and J by 1 base, with 14 bases between them. CDR1 and CDR2 from the germline V gene are MDHEN and SYDVKM. The CDR3 consists of 15 residues. The CDR3 DNA is TGTGCCAGCAGTCCAGGTGGTTGGGCCCAAGAGACCCAGTACTTC. Translating it yields CASSPGGWAQETQYF.

This clonotype was seen at least ten times. This chain links TRBV3-1 with TRBJ2-2; no clear D gene. The CDR3 runs to 16 residues. Germline loops: CDR1 LGHDT, CDR2 YNNKEL (reference sequence). The germline V and J ends were trimmed by 4 bases and 3 bases, with 15 bases remaining between them. CDR3 in DNA: TGTGCCAGCAGCCCGACTGACTTTTATGACACCGGGGAGCTGTTTTTT. Amino acid sequence: CASSPTDFYDTGELFF.

At least ten counts were recorded for this clonotype. This chain joins TRBV27 and TRBJ1-2; 10 nucleotides match TRBD1. This CDR3 is built from 14 residues. Germline CDR1 is MNHEY and CDR2 is SMNVEV (reference sequence). Losses at the gene ends were 5 bases for V and 8 bases for J; bases not matched to a gene: 8. The CDR3 sequence is CASSPGQGGRGYTF. CDR3 DNA: TGTGCCAGCAGTCCCGGACAGGGGGGACGGGGCTACACCTTC.

This clonotype appeared many times. The chain is built from TRBV15 and TRBJ1-3; D is unclear. Per germline, CDR1 LNHNV and CDR2 YYDKDF (reference sequence). The CDR3 length is 14 residues. Trimming shortened V by 5 bases and J by 0 bases, and 8 bases separated the two germline ends. This chain's CDR3 is CATSSRDSGNTIYF. CDR3 sequence (DNA): TGTGCCACCAGCTCCCGGGACTCTGGAAACACCATATATTTT. Based on the CDR3 plus reference TRBV15 and TRBJ1-3, the full variable domain is DAMVIQNPRYQVTQFGKPVTLSCSQTLNHNVMYWYQQKSSQAPKLLFHYYDKDFNNEADTPDNFQSRRPNTSFCFLDIRSPGLGDTAMYLCATSSRDSGNTIYFGEGSWLTVV.

V is TRBV6-5 and J is TRBJ1-5, with 7 bases matching TRBD1. The CDR3 extends over 15 amino acids. CDR1 and CDR2 (germline): MNHEY, SVGAGI. Unmatched junction bases numbered 8, after V lost 4 bases and J lost 5 bases. The CDR3 here is CASSWGRGRDQPQHF. CDR3 DNA sequence: TGTGCCAGCAGTTGGGGGAGGGGGCGCGATCAGCCCCAGCATTTT.

This clonotype was counted ten times or more. This rearrangement joins TRBV6-1 to TRBJ1-6; no definite D call. Trimming shortened V by 5 bases and J by 7 bases, and 6 bases separated the two germline ends. The germline gives CDR1 MNHNS, CDR2 SASEGT. The CDR3 contains 12 residues. CDR3 region: CASSSGNSPLHF. In DNA form, the CDR3 reads TGTGCCAGCAGTTCGGGGAATTCACCCCTCCACTTT.

The chain joins TRBV6-1 to TRBJ1-1; 9 bases fit TRBD1. Germline V lookup: CDR1 MNHNS, CDR2 SASEGT. Trimming removed 1 base from V and 4 bases from J; junction bases left unmatched: 7. The CDR3 is 16 residues long. CDR3 in amino acids: CASSEVLGQGLTEAFF. The CDR3 coding sequence is TGTGCCAGCAGTGAAGTTTTGGGACAGGGTCTCACTGAAGCTTTCTTT.

This clonotype was picked up many times. The rearrangement links TRBV9 to TRBJ2-2; D is perhaps TRBD1 (6 bases). This CDR3 spans 14 amino acids. Germline V gene sequence: CDR1 SGDLS, CDR2 YYNGEE. Trimming stripped 4 bases from V and 5 bases from J, with 12 bases between. The CDR3 sequence: CASSTRTVTGELFF. The CDR3 region has the DNA TGTGCCAGCAGCACTAGGACAGTTACCGGGGAGCTGTTTTTT.

This clonotype was seen repeatedly, ten times or more. V gene TRBV4-2 combines with J gene TRBJ1-1; D is ambiguous. Germline V CDR1 and CDR2: LGHNA, YNFKEQ. This CDR3 spans 14 amino acids. The ends were cut back, 1 base at V and 5 bases at J, with 11 bases in the middle. The CDR3 nucleotides read TGTGCCAGCAGCCAAGGAACAGATGGAACTGAAGCTTTCTTT. Translation: CASSQGTDGTEAFF.

This clonotype was detected only once. The chain combines TRBV9 with TRBJ1-1; D may be TRBD1 (5 bases). V lost 1 base and J 1 base, leaving 8 bases between the germline ends. The germline gives CDR1 SGDLS, CDR2 YYNGEE. CDR3 length: 14 residues. CDR3 coding DNA: TGTGCCAGCAGCGTAAAGGGGAAGAACACTGAAGCTTTCTTT. Its protein is CASSVKGKNTEAFF.

V and J are TRBV28 and TRBJ1-6, with D unresolved. Trimming stripped 6 bases from V and 5 bases from J, with 11 bases between. The CDR3 contains 14 residues. CDR1 is MDHEN, CDR2 SYDVKM, per germline. The CDR3 protein is CASRLQSNNSPLHF. The CDR3 DNA sequence: TGTGCCAGCAGATTACAGTCCAATAATTCACCCCTCCACTTT.

At least ten counts were recorded for this clonotype. The J gene is TRBJ2-7, the V gene TRBV30; D is unresolved. The CDR3 runs to 12 residues. V was cut by 1 base and J by 4 bases, with 8 bases left in between. Germline CDR1 is GTSNPN and CDR2 is SVGIG (reference sequence). The CDR3 coding sequence is TGTGCCTGGAGTGGCCCCGGGTACGAGCAGTACTTC. This encodes CAWSGPGYEQYF.